This TCR beta chain was observed in a study of blood T cell repertoires in COVID-19. Overall study: From T cells, B-cell-depleted T cells, or PBMCs came the material, which was cDNA or gDNA.

The CDR3 loop spans 16 amino acids. Per the germline V gene, CDR1 is SGHVS and CDR2 is FQNEAQ. Points on this clone: A read error may produce the germline difference seen at one junction end.

TCRdb keeps only in-frame clones here, not all; method: immunoSEQ multiplex PCR. The sample records some 300,000 clones, around 90% being singletons. This chain uses TRBV7-8 with TRBJ2-3, with 14 bases identical to TRBD2. Sequencing was carried out using PBMCs or T cells enriched from blood (not recorded which). This clonotype was sampled from a woman in her thirties who had recovered from COVID-19. CDR3 residues: CASSGWTSGGTDTQYF. The CDR3 coding sequence is TGTGCCAGCAGCGGATGGACTAGCGGGGGGACAGACACGCAGTATTTT.